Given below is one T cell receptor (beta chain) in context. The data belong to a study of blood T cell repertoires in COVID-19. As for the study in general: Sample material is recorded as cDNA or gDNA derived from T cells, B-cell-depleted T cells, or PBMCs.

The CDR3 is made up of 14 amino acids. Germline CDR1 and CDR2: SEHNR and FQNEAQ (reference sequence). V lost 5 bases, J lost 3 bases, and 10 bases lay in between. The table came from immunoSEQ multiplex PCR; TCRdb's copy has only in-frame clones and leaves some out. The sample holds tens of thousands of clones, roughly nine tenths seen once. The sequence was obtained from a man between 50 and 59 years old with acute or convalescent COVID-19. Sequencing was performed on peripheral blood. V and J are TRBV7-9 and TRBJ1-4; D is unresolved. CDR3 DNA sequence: TGTGCCAGCAGCCCGAGAGGTTCTAATGAAAAACTGTTTTTT. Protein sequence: CASSPRGSNEKLFF.